This T cell receptor (beta chain) was sequenced during a study of blood T cell repertoires in COVID-19. Study-level information: COVID-19 samples, acute and convalescent, were from the United States, Italy and Spain. The cDNA or gDNA used as material had been derived from T cells, B-cell-depleted T cells, or PBMCs.

The assay was immunoSEQ multiplex PCR, and TCRdb's table has in-frame clones only and misses some. The data contain about 180,000 clones, around 80% of them singletons. Recruitment covered about two dozen US areas and drew participants whose ages spanned about 18 to 100 years. Cohort 3 recovered donors had two negative PCRs, clearance, or symptom resolution. Sequencing was carried out using PBMCs or T cells enriched from blood (not recorded which). This receptor was identified in a woman in her forties or fifties who had recovered from COVID-19.

The DNA of the CDR3 is TGTGCCAGCAGCTTGGGACAGGGGTCCGGAAACACCATATATTTT. Translated: CASSLGQGSGNTIYF. The chain links TRBV9 to TRBJ1-3, with 10 bases that match TRBD1. Germline V lookup: CDR1 SGDLS, CDR2 YYNGEE. This CDR3 region has 15 residues. V shed 4 bases, J shed 4 bases, and the junction held 5 bases outside the gene matches.